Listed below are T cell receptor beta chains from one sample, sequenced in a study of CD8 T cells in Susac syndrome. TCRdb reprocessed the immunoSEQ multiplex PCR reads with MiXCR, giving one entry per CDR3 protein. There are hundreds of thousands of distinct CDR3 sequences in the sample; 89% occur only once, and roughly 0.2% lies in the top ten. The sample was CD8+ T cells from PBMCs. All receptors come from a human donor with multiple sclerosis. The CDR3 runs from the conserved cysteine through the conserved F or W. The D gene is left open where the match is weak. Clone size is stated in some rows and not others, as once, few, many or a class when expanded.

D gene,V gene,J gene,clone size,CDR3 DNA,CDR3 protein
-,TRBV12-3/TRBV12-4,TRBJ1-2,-,TGTGCCAGCTCTAGGGGGTTCCAGGGCTACACCTTC,CASSRGFQGYTF
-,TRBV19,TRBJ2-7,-,TGTGCCAGTAGTATTAGCGGACCTGCCTACGAGCAGTACTTC,CASSISGPAYEQYF
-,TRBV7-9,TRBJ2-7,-,TGTGCCAGCAGCTTGTTTGGCCGGGACGAGCAGTACTTC,CASSLFGRDEQYF
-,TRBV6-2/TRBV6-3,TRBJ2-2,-,TGTGCCAGCAGTTACTGGAGGTCGAGCACCGGGGAGCTGTTTTTT,CASSYWRSSTGELFF
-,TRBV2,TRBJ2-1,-,TGTGCCAGCAGCGGACGGGACGAGCAGTTCTTC,CASSGRDEQFF
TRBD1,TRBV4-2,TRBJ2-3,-,TGTGCCAGCAGCCAAGAGGACAGGGTCACAGATACGCAGTATTTT,CASSQEDRVTDTQYF
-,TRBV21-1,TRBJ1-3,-,TGTGCCACCCTCCCATGGTTCGGAAACACCATATATTTT,CATLPWFGNTIYF
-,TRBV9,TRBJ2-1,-,TGTGCCAGCAGCGCCCTAGCCAAGGAGCAGTTCTTC,CASSALAKEQFF
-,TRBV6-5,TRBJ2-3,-,TGTGCCAGCAGTTACTCTCCGGGGATCGTCACAGATACGCAGTATTTT,CASSYSPGIVTDTQYF
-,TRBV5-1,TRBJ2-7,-,TGCGCCAGCAGCTTGGCCCATGGGGCCTACGAGCAGTACTTC,CASSLAHGAYEQYF
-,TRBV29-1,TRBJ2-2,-,TGCAGCGTTGAAACCTTAACTTTGGGAGGGGAGCTGTTTTTT,CSVETLTLGGELFF
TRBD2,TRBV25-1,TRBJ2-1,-,TGTGCCAGCAGTGTCAACTACGATCGACTAGCGGGAGTAGATGAGCAGTTCTTC,CASSVNYDRLAGVDEQFF
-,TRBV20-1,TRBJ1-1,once,TGCAGTGTTAAACGAGCCAGCATGAACACTGAAGCTTTCTTT,CSVKRASMNTEAFF
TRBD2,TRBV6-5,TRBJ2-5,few,TGTGCCAGCAGCCCCCCGACGGGGGGAGAGACCCAGTACTTC,CASSPPTGGETQYF
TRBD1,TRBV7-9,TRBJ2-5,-,TGTGCCAGCAGCTGGACAGGGGAGATCGGGACCCAGTACTTC,CASSWTGEIGTQYF
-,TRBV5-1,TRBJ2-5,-,TGCGCCAGCAGCTTGCTCGGTCAGGGAATCGTGACCCAGTACTTC,CASSLLGQGIVTQYF
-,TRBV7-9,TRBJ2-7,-,TGTGCCAGCGTGGCAGGGGCCTACGAGCAGTACTTC,CASVAGAYEQYF
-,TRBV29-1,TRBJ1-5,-,TGCAGCGTTGGGAATCAGCCCCAGCATTTT,CSVGNQPQHF
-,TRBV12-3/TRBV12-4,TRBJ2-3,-,TGTGCCAGCAGTTTGCAGGGACCCTCTTGGGGAGATACGCAGTATTTT,CASSLQGPSWGDTQYF
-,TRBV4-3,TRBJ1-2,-,TGCGCCAGCAGCCAAGATAGCGGTTTACAGGGATATGGCTACACCTTC,CASSQDSGLQGYGYTF
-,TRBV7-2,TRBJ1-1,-,TGTGCCAGCAGCCTTTGGGAAGGGGGCACTGAAGCTTTCTTT,CASSLWEGGTEAFF
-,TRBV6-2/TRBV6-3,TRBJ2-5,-,TGTGCCAGCAGTTCCGAGGGGAGATTGGAGACCCAGTACTTC,CASSSEGRLETQYF
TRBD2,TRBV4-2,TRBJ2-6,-,TGTGCCAGCAGCCAAAGTAGCGGGGGGGGCTCTGGGGCCAACGTCCTGACTTTC,CASSQSSGGGSGANVLTF
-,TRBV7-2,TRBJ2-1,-,TGTGCCAGCAGCACCCCGGACGGCTACAATGAGCAGTTCTTC,CASSTPDGYNEQFF